These 11 T cell receptor beta chains came from one sample sequenced in a study of OX40 agonist ivuxolimab in advanced cancers. Clones were sequenced by immunoSEQ multiplex PCR, and TCRdb holds only the in-frame ones, with some missing. This sample has approximately 70,000 clones, with less than 90% found just once. The sample here was CD4+ or CD8+ T cells sorted from blood, taken in a trial of the OX40 agonist ivuxolimab. The receptors derive from an adult with an advanced solid tumor such as melanoma, head and neck, liver or kidney cancer.

V and J are TRBV9 and TRBJ2-5; 8 bases are shared with TRBD1. With V trimmed by 3 bases and J by 5 bases, 9 bases remained unmatched. Germline-derived CDR1 and CDR2 are SGDLS and YYNGEE. The CDR3 has 15 residues. The CDR3, as DNA: TGTGCCAGCAGCGCCCAGGGGGCGCCTCTCGAGACCCAGTACTTC. It yields the protein CASSAQGAPLETQYF.

This sequence joins TRBV5-1 and TRBJ1-1; D possibly corresponds to TRBD1 (5 bases). The CDR3 has 13 residues. Germline V gene sequence: CDR1 SGHRS, CDR2 YFSETQ. V lost 2 bases and J lost 5, with 10 bases in between. The CDR3 protein is CASSFQGETEAFF. The CDR3 DNA is TGCGCCAGCAGCTTCCAGGGAGAAACTGAAGCTTTCTTT.

The chain is built from TRBV6-1 and TRBJ1-1; the match to TRBD1 covers 9 bases. The CDR3 has 14 residues. The V gene's germline CDR1 is MNHNS and CDR2 SASEGT. V trimming: 10 bases; J trimming: 4 bases; junction bases outside the gene matches: 10. CDR3 sequence (DNA): TGTGCCACCGGACAGGGGTATCTGAGCACTGAAGCTTTCTTT. As protein: CATGQGYLSTEAFF.

This sequence joins TRBV7-9 and TRBJ1-1; tentatively, D is TRBD1 (5 bases). CDR3 length: 14 residues. Trimming pared 5 bases from V and 6 bases from J, leaving 16 bases between. CDR1 SEHNR and CDR2 FQNEAQ come from the germline V gene (reference sequence). CDR3 loop: CASSPGGTAPEAFF. CDR3 nucleotide sequence: TGTGCCAGCAGCCCCGGTGGGACCGCTCCTGAAGCTTTCTTT.

The chain combines TRBV11-3 with TRBJ2-7, with 9 positions matching TRBD1. With 3 bases clipped from V and 6 bases from J, the junction kept 3 bases outside the gene matches. The CDR3 spans 13 residues. The germline CDR1 and CDR2 sequences are SGHNT and YENEEA. CDR3 sequence: CASSLGQGGEQYF. The CDR3 DNA is TGTGCCAGCAGCTTGGGACAGGGAGGCGAGCAGTACTTC.

This chain connects TRBV6-1 to TRBJ2-5; D is unclear. CDR1 is MNHNS and CDR2 is SASEGT in the germline V gene. With 3 bases removed from V and 5 bases from J, the gap between germline ends came to 1 base. There are 10 residues in the CDR3. The chain's CDR3 is CASSEETQYF. CDR3 sequence (DNA): TGTGCCAGCAGTGAGGAGACCCAGTACTTC.

The V call is TRBV30, the J call TRBJ2-5, with D possibly TRBD2 on 5 matching bases. The germline gives CDR1 GTSNPN, CDR2 SVGIG (reference sequence). The V end was cut by 3 bases, the J end by 6 bases, with 14 bases between. The CDR3 has 13 residues. In DNA form, the CDR3 reads TGTGCCTGGAGCCGGCCGGGGATGAAGACCCAGTACTTC. Translated, it gives CAWSRPGMKTQYF.

J is TRBJ2-3 and V is TRBV9, with a tentative D call TRBD2 (5 bases). Trimming shortened V by 7 bases and J by 1 base, and 19 bases separated the two germline ends. Germline V gives CDR1 SGDLS, CDR2 YYNGEE. This CDR3 has 16 amino acids. CDR3 sequence reads: CASDQSGRLGTDTQYF. CDR3 DNA sequence: TGTGCCAGCGATCAGAGCGGACGGCTGGGCACAGATACGCAGTATTTT.

The gene calls are TRBV11-2 and TRBJ2-1; 7 nucleotides align to TRBD2. V trimming: 5 bases; J trimming: 5 bases; junction bases outside the gene matches: 9. The CDR3 contains 15 residues. The germline V gene has CDR1 SGHAT and CDR2 FQNNGV. The CDR3 sequence: CASSIVAGPNNEQFF. The CDR3 coding sequence is TGTGCCAGCAGCATCGTAGCGGGCCCTAACAATGAGCAGTTCTTC.

The CDR3 DNA reads TGCGCCAGCAGCTCGGGACCAGCGGTAGGTGAAGCTTTCTTT. Amino acids: CASSSGPAVGEAFF. The rearrangement joins TRBV5-1 to TRBJ1-1; maybe TRBD1 (5 bases). The CDR3 has 14 amino acids. Per germline, CDR1 SGHRS and CDR2 YFSETQ. V was trimmed by 3 bases and J by 7 bases, leaving 16 bases between them.

The chain employs TRBV13 and TRBJ2-1; TRBD2 matches at 9 bases. After removal of 0 bases from V and 8 bases from J, the junction contained 8 bases not matched to a gene. CDR3 length equals 16 residues. The germline CDR1 and CDR2 sequences are PRHDT and FYEKMQ (reference sequence). The chain's CDR3 is CASSLGLGLASDEQFF. The DNA for the CDR3 is TGTGCCAGCAGCTTAGGTCTGGGACTAGCCTCTGATGAGCAGTTCTTC. The complete variable domain, with remaining parts taken from reference TRBV13 and TRBJ2-1, reads AAGVIQSPRHLIKEKRETATLKCYPIPRHDTVYWYQQGPGQDPQFLISFYEKMQSDKGSIPDRFSAQQFSDYHSELNMSSLELGDSALYFCASSLGLGLASDEQFFGPGTRLTVL.